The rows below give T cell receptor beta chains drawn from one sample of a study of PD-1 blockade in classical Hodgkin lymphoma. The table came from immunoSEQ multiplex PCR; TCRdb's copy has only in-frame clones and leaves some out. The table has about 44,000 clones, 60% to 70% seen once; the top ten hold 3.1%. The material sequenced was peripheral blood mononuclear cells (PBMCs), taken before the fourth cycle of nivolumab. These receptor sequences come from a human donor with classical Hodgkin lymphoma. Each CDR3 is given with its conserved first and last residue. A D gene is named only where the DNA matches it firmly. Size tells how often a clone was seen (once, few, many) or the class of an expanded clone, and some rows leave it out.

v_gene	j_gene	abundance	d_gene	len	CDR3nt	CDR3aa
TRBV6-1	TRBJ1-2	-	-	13	TGTGCCAGCAGTGAGGGGGACCTCTATGGCTACACCTTC	CASSEGDLYGYTF
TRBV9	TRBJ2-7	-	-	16	TGTGCCAGCAGCGTAGATGGCTGGGCCTCCTTAGACGAGCAGTACTTC	CASSVDGWASLDEQYF
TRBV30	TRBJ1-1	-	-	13	TGTGCCTGGAGTGGGGGCGTCTTTACTGAAGCTTTCTTT	CAWSGGVFTEAFF
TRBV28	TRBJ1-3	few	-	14	TGTGCCAGCAGTATGACGGACAGAGGAAACACCATATATTTT	CASSMTDRGNTIYF
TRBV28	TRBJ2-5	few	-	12	TGTGCCAGCAGTCCTTCCGGCGCCACCCAGTACTTC	CASSPSGATQYF
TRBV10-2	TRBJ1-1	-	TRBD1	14	TGCGCCAGCAGGACAGGGGGCTCGCACACTGAAGCTTTCTTT	CASRTGGSHTEAFF
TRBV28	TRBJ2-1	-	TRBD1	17	TGTGCCAGCAGTTTTTCCTCGGGGACAGGGCGCCACAATGAGCAGTTCTTC	CASSFSSGTGRHNEQFF
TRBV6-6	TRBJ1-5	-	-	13	TGTGCCAGCAGTTACTCGGGGTATCAGCCCCAGCATTTT	CASSYSGYQPQHF
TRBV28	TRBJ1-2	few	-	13	TGTGCCAGCAGTCTAGGGGGATTCTATGGCTACACCTTC	CASSLGGFYGYTF
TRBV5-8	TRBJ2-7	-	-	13	TGTGCCAGCAGCTTGTTACGACGAGGCGAGCAGTACTTC	CASSLLRRGEQYF
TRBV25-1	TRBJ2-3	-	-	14	TGTGCCAGCAGGCCTGGTGCTAGCACAGATACGCAGTATTTT	CASRPGASTDTQYF